These T cell receptor beta chains were read from a single sample in a study of blood T cell repertoires in COVID-19. Data came from immunoSEQ multiplex PCR; TCRdb stores just in-frame clones and leaves some out. The top ten hold about 10% of the sample, which has more than 200,000 clones, roughly 80% seen once. Sequenced input: peripheral blood. These receptors all come from a woman of 80 years or more with acute or convalescent COVID-19. CDR3s include the opening cysteine and the closing phenylalanine or tryptophan. A D gene is named only where the DNA matches it firmly. Size values are once, few and many counts, or a class for expanded clones, and some rows have none.

V	size	D	J	CDR3	DNA
TRBV3-1/TRBV3-2	-	-	TRBJ2-5	CASSLPAGPEETQYF	TGTGCCAGCAGCCTCCCTGCGGGGCCGGAGGAGACCCAGTACTTC
TRBV6-2/TRBV6-3	-	TRBD1	TRBJ2-5	CASSYFLFGTGVGETQYF	TGTGCCAGCAGTTACTTCCTATTTGGGACAGGGGTAGGAGAGACCCAGTACTTC
TRBV19	few	-	TRBJ1-6	CASSIGAGVSPLHF	TGTGCCAGTAGTATCGGGGCAGGGGTGTCACCCCTCCACTTT
TRBV7-2	few	-	TRBJ1-5	CASSFRDGNQPQHF	TGTGCCAGCAGCTTCAGGGATGGCAATCAGCCCCAGCATTTT
TRBV12-3/TRBV12-4	-	-	TRBJ2-7	CASSFADSYEQYF	TGTGCCAGCAGTTTCGCGGACTCCTACGAGCAGTACTTC
TRBV19	-	-	TRBJ1-1	CASQDRFTEAFF	TGTGCCAGTCAAGACAGGTTCACTGAAGCTTTCTTT
TRBV7-9	few	-	TRBJ1-2	CASSPIKRVGGYTF	TGTGCCAGCAGCCCTATTAAGAGGGTGGGTGGCTACACCTTC
TRBV6-5	-	TRBD1	TRBJ2-5	CASRQTGETTQYF	TGTGCCAGCAGGCAAACAGGGGAAACGACCCAGTACTTC
TRBV30	-	-	TRBJ1-1	CAWRLNRGAEAFF	TGTGCCTGGCGTCTTAATCGCGGGGCTGAAGCTTTCTTT
TRBV5-4	-	-	TRBJ2-7	CASSFQSNSYEQYF	TGTGCCAGCAGCTTTCAGTCGAACTCCTACGAGCAGTACTTC
TRBV28	-	-	TRBJ1-2	CASKSTVRINYGYTF	TGTGCCAGCAAAAGTACAGTTCGGATAAACTATGGCTACACCTTC
TRBV3-1/TRBV3-2	-	TRBD2	TRBJ2-1	CASSRLAGVQGGNEQFF	TGTGCCAGCAGCCGACTAGCGGGAGTACAAGGGGGCAATGAGCAGTTCTTC
TRBV21-1	once	-	TRBJ2-3	CASSLLRGGDCTDTQYF	TGTGCCAGCAGCCTTTTGCGGGGGGGGGATTGCACAGATACGCAGTATTTT
TRBV2	once	-	TRBJ1-1	CASRARNTEAFF	TGTGCCAGCAGGGCTAGGAACACTGAAGCTTTCTTT
TRBV29-1	-	-	TRBJ1-4	CSVEVTANEKLFF	TGCAGCGTTGAAGTTACAGCAAATGAAAAACTGTTTTTT
TRBV7-3	-	-	TRBJ1-2	CASSSLVGPNYGYTF	TGTGCCAGCAGCTCCCTAGTGGGGCCCAACTATGGCTACACCTTC
TRBV19	-	TRBD1	TRBJ1-1	CASSTTQGARTEAFF	TGTGCCAGTAGTACCACACAGGGGGCTAGAACTGAAGCTTTCTTT
TRBV19	few	-	TRBJ1-2	CASSPLGLSYGYTF	TGTGCCAGTAGTCCTTTGGGACTGAGCTATGGCTACACCTTC
TRBV12-3/TRBV12-4	-	-	TRBJ1-1	CASAREVGTEAFF	TGTGCCAGCGCCCGGGAGGTCGGAACTGAAGCTTTCTTT
TRBV6-2/TRBV6-3	-	-	TRBJ1-1	CASSWVSSGTEAFF	TGTGCCAGCAGTTGGGTCAGCTCAGGGACTGAAGCTTTCTTT
TRBV30	-	-	TRBJ2-7	CASLLDKSSYEQYF	TGTGCCTCGCTACTGGACAAATCCTCCTACGAGCAGTACTTC
TRBV5-1	-	-	TRBJ2-5	CASSKRPGVNGETQYF	TGCGCCAGCAGCAAACGACCAGGGGTTAATGGAGAGACCCAGTACTTC
TRBV12-3/TRBV12-4	-	-	TRBJ1-1	CASRLDITEAFF	TGTGCCAGCAGGCTGGACATAACTGAAGCTTTCTTT
TRBV7-2	-	TRBD2	TRBJ2-1	CASRRQTGTGGGNEQFF	TGTGCCAGCAGACGACAAACCGGAACGGGAGGGGGCAATGAGCAGTTCTTC
TRBV5-1	-	TRBD1	TRBJ2-7	CASSLGFGQGSTYEQYF	TGCGCCAGCAGCTTGGGTTTCGGACAGGGGTCTACCTACGAGCAGTACTTC
TRBV29-1	-	-	TRBJ2-7	CSVAGASYEQYF	TGCAGCGTTGCAGGGGCCTCCTACGAGCAGTACTTC
TRBV2	-	-	TRBJ1-1	CASRHGRDMNTEAFF	TGTGCCAGCAGGCATGGCAGGGACATGAACACTGAAGCTTTCTTT
TRBV24-1	-	-	TRBJ1-5	CATSDPGRDQPQHF	TGTGCCACCAGTGATCCAGGGAGGGATCAGCCCCAGCATTTT
TRBV25-1	-	-	TRBJ2-2	CASSDHPSTGSPWELFF	TGTGCCAGCAGTGATCACCCTTCGACAGGATCACCGTGGGAGCTGTTTTTT
TRBV4-1	-	TRBD2	TRBJ2-7	CASSQGLAGSYEQYF	TGCGCCAGCAGCCAAGGACTAGCGGGGAGCTACGAGCAGTACTTC
TRBV7-9	-	-	TRBJ1-1	CASSLVVEGTEAFF	TGTGCCAGCAGCTTAGTGGTTGAGGGAACTGAAGCTTTCTTT
TRBV5-8	-	-	TRBJ2-2	CASSYSLTNTGELFF	TGTGCCAGCAGTTATAGCCTCACGAACACCGGGGAGCTGTTTTTT
TRBV9	-	-	TRBJ2-5	CASSVDEGEAQETQYF	TGTGCCAGCAGCGTAGATGAGGGAGAAGCCCAAGAGACCCAGTACTTC
TRBV7-8	-	-	TRBJ1-1	CASTIRVQGNTEAFF	TGTGCCAGCACCATTAGGGTGCAGGGCAACACTGAAGCTTTCTTT
TRBV30	-	-	TRBJ2-5	CAWSVARETQYF	TGTGCCTGGAGTGTGGCCCGAGAGACCCAGTACTTC
TRBV11-2	-	TRBD1	TRBJ1-3	CASSRGQGANGNTIYF	TGTGCCAGCAGCCGCGGGCAGGGGGCAAACGGAAACACCATATATTTT
TRBV10-3	-	TRBD1	TRBJ2-7	CAISPGQGAFEQYF	TGTGCCATCTCGCCCGGACAGGGGGCTTTCGAGCAGTACTTC
TRBV9	-	TRBD1	TRBJ1-1	CASSVQGANTEAFF	TGTGCCAGCAGCGTACAGGGGGCAAACACTGAAGCTTTCTTT
TRBV7-9	-	-	TRBJ1-5	CASSLGLEGTQPQHF	TGTGCCAGCAGCTTAGGGTTGGAGGGTACTCAGCCCCAGCATTTT
TRBV27	-	-	TRBJ1-2	CASSLQGVGYGYTF	TGTGCCAGCAGTTTACAAGGGGTTGGCTATGGCTACACCTTC
TRBV19	-	-	TRBJ1-5	CASSMPVQGSGPQHF	TGTGCCAGTAGTATGCCAGTTCAGGGCTCAGGGCCCCAGCATTTT
TRBV2	-	-	TRBJ2-2	CASRETTGNTGELFF	TGTGCCAGCAGGGAAACGACAGGAAACACCGGGGAGCTGTTTTTT
TRBV28	-	TRBD2	TRBJ2-7	CASSRGLAGSYEQYF	TGTGCCAGCAGTCGGGGACTAGCGGGATCCTACGAGCAGTACTTC
TRBV9	-	-	TRBJ1-2	CASSEQGNYGYTF	TGTGCCAGCAGCGAACAGGGTAACTATGGCTACACCTTC